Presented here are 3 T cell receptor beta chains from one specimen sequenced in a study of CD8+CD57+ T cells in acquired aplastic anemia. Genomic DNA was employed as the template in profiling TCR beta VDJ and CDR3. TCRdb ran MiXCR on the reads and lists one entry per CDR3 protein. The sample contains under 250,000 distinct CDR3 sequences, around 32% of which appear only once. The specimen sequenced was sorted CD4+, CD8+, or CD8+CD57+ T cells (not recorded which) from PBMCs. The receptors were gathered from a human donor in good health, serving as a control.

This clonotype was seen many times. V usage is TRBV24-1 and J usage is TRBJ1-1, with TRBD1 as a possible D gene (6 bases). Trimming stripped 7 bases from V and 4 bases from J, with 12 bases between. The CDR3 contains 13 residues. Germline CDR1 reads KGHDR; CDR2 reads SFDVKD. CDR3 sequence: CATRARGGTEAFF. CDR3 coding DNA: TGTGCCACCAGGGCAAGGGGGGGCACTGAAGCTTTCTTT.

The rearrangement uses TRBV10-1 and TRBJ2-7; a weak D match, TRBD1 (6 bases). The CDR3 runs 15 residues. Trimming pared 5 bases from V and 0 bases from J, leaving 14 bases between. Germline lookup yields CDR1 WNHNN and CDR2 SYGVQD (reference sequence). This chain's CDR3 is CASSPVQGPSYEQYF. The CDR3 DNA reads TGCGCCAGCAGTCCCGTTCAGGGGCCCTCCTACGAGCAGTACTTC.

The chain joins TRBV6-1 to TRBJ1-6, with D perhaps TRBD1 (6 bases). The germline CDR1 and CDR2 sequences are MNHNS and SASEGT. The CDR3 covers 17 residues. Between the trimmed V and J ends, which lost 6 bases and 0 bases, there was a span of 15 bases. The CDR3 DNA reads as TGTGCCAGCAGACAGGGAGATTTCCGCTCCTATAATTCACCCCTCCACTTT. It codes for CASRQGDFRSYNSPLHF.